Many counts were recorded for the clone carrying this T cell receptor (beta chain). Its antigen is currently unknown. CDR1 is MDHEN and CDR2 is SYDVKM in the germline V gene. The CDR3 spans 14 residues. V was trimmed by 6 bases and J by 7 bases, leaving 17 bases between them. Time point defined: newly diagnosed GD, antithyroid drugs for less than 3 months. After RNA was extracted from PBMCs, the TCR library was made from it. Graves' disease diagnoses followed American Thyroid Association guidelines. Each of the patients was recruited from an endocrinology department situated in Xi'an, China. Relying on iRepertoire HTBI primers and Arm-PCR of CDR3 regions, the team built TCR beta libraries. MiXCR, run by TCRdb on the multiplex PCR reads, gives a single entry per CDR3 protein. Seen here are some 450,000 distinct CDR3 sequences, around 17% observed once, and the top ten hold around 10%. This entry belongs to a study of regulatory T cells in long-lasting Graves disease. Study-wide results and caveats: Persistent patients had more shared public clonotypes (under 3,000) than new patients (about 1,000).

This same sample was also part of a study on T cells in Graves' hyperthyroidism and ophthalmopathy. That source adds: Progression to ophthalmopathy was predicted a median of roughly 6.6 months early.

The TCR comes from a woman in her 30s with Graves disease. The sample consisted of peripheral blood mononuclear cells (PBMCs), taken at new diagnosis, from a patient treated with antithyroid drugs. The rearrangement joins TRBV28 to TRBJ2-3; weak D call: TRBD2 (5 bases). This CDR3 reads CASSPIGVVNTQYF. In nucleotides, the CDR3 is TGTGCCAGCAGCCCCATCGGGGTGGTTAATACGCAGTATTTT.